Listed below are T cell receptor beta chains from one sample, sequenced in a study of cytomegalovirus exposure and HLA in healthy donors. Here immunoSEQ multiplex PCR was the method, and the copy in TCRdb shows in-frame clones only, minus some. The sample has about 140,000 clones, roughly three quarters seen once. Source material: PBMCs. The source of these receptors is a woman between 40 and 50 years old in good health and CMV-seronegative. CDR3s include the opening cysteine and the closing phenylalanine or tryptophan. A D gene is named only where the DNA matches it firmly. A row's size may be missing; if present it is once, few, many or a size class.

CDR3nt	CDR3aa	abundance	v_gene	d_gene	j_gene
TGTGCCAGCAGCTTAGGGCCCCGCCAGGCCTACAATGAGCAGTTCTTC	CASSLGPRQAYNEQFF	few	TRBV7-6	.	TRBJ2-1
TGTGCCAGCACCGCCCCTGATCAGTCATACGAGCAGTACTTC	CASTAPDQSYEQYF	.	TRBV6-5	.	TRBJ2-7
TGTGCCAGCAGTGTGGGAGGTTTATATGGCTACACCTTC	CASSVGGLYGYTF	.	TRBV5-4	.	TRBJ1-2
TGTGCCAGCAGCTCCCCGGGGAGTACGCAGTATTTT	CASSSPGSTQYF	.	TRBV7-2	.	TRBJ2-3
TGTGCCAGTAGTATAGATCCCCATAACTATGGCTACACCTTC	CASSIDPHNYGYTF	.	TRBV19	.	TRBJ1-2
TGTGCCAGCAGCGCCATGGGACAGGGGTTTTCAAATGAGCAGTTCTTC	CASSAMGQGFSNEQFF	.	TRBV9	TRBD1	TRBJ2-1
TGCGCCAGCAGCTTGGACACCCTGTATAATTCACCCCTCCACTTT	CASSLDTLYNSPLHF	.	TRBV5-1	.	TRBJ1-6
TGCGCCAGCCCTAGAACAACTAATGAAAAACTGTTTTTT	CASPRTTNEKLFF	.	TRBV5-1	.	TRBJ1-4
TGTGCCAGCAGCTCTCCCACCCTGGGACAGCGACCCGACAATGAGCAGTTCTTC	CASSSPTLGQRPDNEQFF	.	TRBV7-9	TRBD1	TRBJ2-1
TGTGCCAGCAGGTCGACAGATAACTATGGCTACACCTTC	CASRSTDNYGYTF	.	TRBV6-1	.	TRBJ1-2
TGCAGCGTCCCCGAGGACACCTACTATGGCTACACCTTC	CSVPEDTYYGYTF	.	TRBV29-1	.	TRBJ1-2
TGTGCCATCAGTGATTACGGACAGACCTACTATGGCTACACCTTC	CAISDYGQTYYGYTF	.	TRBV10-3	.	TRBJ1-2
TGCGCCAGCAGCCTACAGGGACAGCGAAACACTGAAGCTTTCTTT	CASSLQGQRNTEAFF	.	TRBV4-1	TRBD1	TRBJ1-1
TGTGCCAGCGTGAGGGACTCGAGCTCCTACAATGAGCAGTTCTTC	CASVRDSSSYNEQFF	.	TRBV6-1	.	TRBJ2-1
TGTGCCAGCAGCTTCAGGGTCGGCACTGAAGCTTTCTTT	CASSFRVGTEAFF	.	TRBV7-6	.	TRBJ1-1
TGTGCCAGCAGCTGGCGCCCGGACAGACAGAACACTGAAGCTTTCTTT	CASSWRPDRQNTEAFF	.	TRBV5-6	.	TRBJ1-1
TGTGCCAGCAGCCCCCCTAGCGGGGGGGCCGGAGAGACCCAGTACTTC	CASSPPSGGAGETQYF	.	TRBV9	TRBD2	TRBJ2-5
TGTGCCAGCAGTCGGACACAGGAAACCTACAATGAGCAGTTCTTC	CASSRTQETYNEQFF	large	TRBV6-5	.	TRBJ2-1
TGTGCCAGTAGGGGGACTAGCGGGGCACAATACGAGCAGTACTTC	CASRGTSGAQYEQYF	.	TRBV19	TRBD2	TRBJ2-7
TGTGCCAGCAGCTCACTCGCGGGCAGCACAGATACGCAGTATTTT	CASSSLAGSTDTQYF	.	TRBV7-2	.	TRBJ2-3
TGTGCCAGCTCACCAAACGCGAAAGGAGCAACTAATGAAAAACTGTTTTTT	CASSPNAKGATNEKLFF	.	TRBV18	.	TRBJ1-4
TGTGCCAGCAGCGTAGAGGTTGGGGGAGGGCCCGGAGATACGCAGTATTTT	CASSVEVGGGPGDTQYF	few	TRBV9	TRBD2	TRBJ2-3
TGTGCCAGCAGGGCAGGGTCGGGAAACACCATATATTTT	CASRAGSGNTIYF	.	TRBV7-9	.	TRBJ1-3
TGTGCCAGCAGCTTAGTAATGGCTTCCAATCAGCCCCAGCATTTT	CASSLVMASNQPQHF	.	TRBV7-2	.	TRBJ1-5
TGTGCCAGCCACCCGACCCAGGGCGATGAGCAGTTCTTC	CASHPTQGDEQFF	.	TRBV19	.	TRBJ2-1
TGTGCCAGCAGCTTCGACAGGGGACAAGAGACCCAGTACTTC	CASSFDRGQETQYF	once	TRBV7-9	TRBD1	TRBJ2-5
TGCGCCAGCAGCCTAGAGGGGCGGCTCACAGATACGCAGTATTTT	CASSLEGRLTDTQYF	few	TRBV4-3	.	TRBJ2-3
TGCGCCAGCAGCCAAGAGAAGTTCGCGGGCACAGATACGCAGTATTTT	CASSQEKFAGTDTQYF	.	TRBV4-1	.	TRBJ2-3
TGTGCCAGCAGGTCACAGGGGGGCACTGAAGCTTTCTTT	CASRSQGGTEAFF	.	TRBV5-6	TRBD1	TRBJ1-1
TGCGCCAGCAGCTTGCGGGATCGCGAGCAGTACTTC	CASSLRDREQYF	.	TRBV5-1	.	TRBJ2-7
TGTGCCAGCCTTTTGAACACTGAAGCTTTCTTT	CASLLNTEAFF	.	TRBV28	.	TRBJ1-1
TGCAGCGTTGAGGGTTCGGACAGGGGGTACACTGAAGCTTTCTTT	CSVEGSDRGYTEAFF	.	TRBV29-1	TRBD1	TRBJ1-1
TGTGCCAGCAGCGACAGGGGACCTAGCAAAAACATTCAGTACTTC	CASSDRGPSKNIQYF	few	TRBV2	TRBD1	TRBJ2-4
TGCGCCAGCAGCATAAAACAGGGGCTTTTAGGATCACCCCTCCACTTT	CASSIKQGLLGSPLHF	.	TRBV5-1	TRBD1	TRBJ1-6
TGCAGCGTTGAAGACAGGGGCTTTGGAAACACCATATATTTT	CSVEDRGFGNTIYF	.	TRBV29-1	.	TRBJ1-3
TGTGCCAGCAGCAGGACTAGCGGAAATTACGAGCAGTACTTC	CASSRTSGNYEQYF	.	TRBV9	TRBD2	TRBJ2-7
TGCGCCAGCAGCTTGGAGGGCGGGGTCCACGAGCAGTTCTTC	CASSLEGGVHEQFF	.	TRBV5-1	.	TRBJ2-1
TGTGCCAGCAGCACAAGTCGAGCCGACAAGACCCAAGAGACCCAGTACTTC	CASSTSRADKTQETQYF	once	TRBV7-6	.	TRBJ2-5